Included here is one TCR beta chain sequence, with context. This specimen belongs to a study of blood T cell repertoires in COVID-19. Across the whole study: Donors in the United States, Italy and Spain gave samples during acute or convalescent COVID-19.

The method was immunoSEQ multiplex PCR; TCRdb's version includes in-frame clones alone and lacks a portion of them. The sample lists over 200,000 clones; more than 80% were seen once. V was pared by 2 bases and J by 1 base, with 9 bases of the junction left unmatched. The length of the CDR3 is 18 residues. Per germline, CDR1 MNHEY and CDR2 SVGEGT. All enrollees were about 18 to 89 years old and from 20 to 30 US areas. The chain joins TRBV6-2 or TRBV6-3 to TRBJ2-2; 8 bases are a match to TRBD2. Input material: PBMCs or T cells enriched from blood (not recorded which). The receptor was isolated from a man between 25 and 39 years old who had recovered from COVID-19. CDR3 nucleotide sequence: TGTGCCAGCAGTTACCGGAGCGGGAGAACCGTGAACACCGGGGAGCTGTTTTTT. It encodes CASSYRSGRTVNTGELFF.